Following are 17 T cell receptor beta chains from one sample sequenced in a study of T cells after yellow fever vaccination. From the 5' RACE reads, TCRdb called clonotypes with MiXCR, one entry per CDR3 protein. In the table there are more than 75,000 distinct CDR3 sequences, 8% to 10% of which are singletons. This specimen was CD8+ T cells not binding an NS4B(214-222) dextramer, sorted from PBMCs, taken roughly 14 days after the first yellow fever vaccination. The receptors originated from a man aged 18 to 30 who received the YFV17D yellow fever vaccine.

The rearrangement links TRBV24-1 to TRBJ2-1, with 13 bases lining up with TRBD2. The V gene's germline CDR1 is KGHDR and CDR2 SFDVKD. J lost 4 bases, V lost 7 bases, and 6 bases had no gene match. The CDR3 has 16 residues. The CDR3 nucleotides read TGTGCCACCAGCCCGACTAGCGGGGGGCCGTACAATGAGCAGTTCTTC. This sequence encodes CATSPTSGGPYNEQFF.

The V call is TRBV7-6, the J call TRBJ2-3; 10 bases agree with TRBD2. The CDR3 consists of 18 residues. V shed 2 bases and J 5 bases; nucleotides not matched to a gene: 13. Germline V CDR1 and CDR2: SGHVS, FNYEAQ. CDR3 loop: CASSLKAGGPAGVDTQYF. Written as DNA, the CDR3 is TGTGCCAGCAGCTTAAAAGCGGGGGGGCCAGCCGGCGTAGATACGCAGTATTTT.

In its sample, this clonotype was seen once. This chain connects TRBV27 to TRBJ2-3, with D uncertain. The CDR3 runs to 11 residues. Trimming removed 6 bases at V and 10 bases at J, with 11 bases between. Germline-derived CDR1 and CDR2 are MNHEY and SMNVEV (reference sequence). The CDR3 here is CASRRLDAQYF. CDR3 sequence (DNA): TGTGCCAGCAGGCGCTTGGATGCGCAGTATTTT.

This clonotype was counted a few times. V and J are TRBV11-2 and TRBJ1-1; D is possibly TRBD1 (6 bases). The germline gives CDR1 SGHAT, CDR2 FQNNGV. CDR3 length: 12 amino acids. Trimming pared 1 base from V and 14 bases from J, leaving 14 bases between. In nucleotides, the CDR3 is TGTGCCAGCAGCTTAGGCCAGGACAGCAAGTTCTTT. Translation gives CASSLGQDSKFF.

V is TRBV6-5 and J is TRBJ2-2; weak D call: TRBD1 (5 bases). The CDR3 has 14 amino acids. The germline gives CDR1 MNHEY, CDR2 SVGAGI. Between the trimmed V and J ends, which lost 4 bases and 7 bases, there was a span of 13 bases. The CDR3 sequence is CASSLGPLSGELFF. In nucleotides, the CDR3 is TGTGCCAGCAGTTTGGGGCCTTTGAGCGGGGAGCTGTTTTTT.

The table lists this clonotype with many counts. CDR3 in amino acids: CASSSRQETQYF. CDR3 nucleotides: TGCGCCAGCAGCTCTCGACAGGAGACCCAGTACTTC. V gene TRBV5-1 combines with J gene TRBJ2-5; weak D call: TRBD1 (5 bases). CDR3 length equals 12 residues. Germline V lookup: CDR1 SGHRS, CDR2 YFSETQ. The V end lost 3 bases, the J end lost 5 bases, and 8 bases lay between the germline ends.

In its sample, this clonotype was seen a few times. The genes are TRBV19 and TRBJ2-5; tentatively, D is TRBD1 or TRBD2 (6 bases each). V lost 5 bases, J lost 1 base, and 14 bases lay in between. This CDR3 spans 15 amino acids. CDR1 and CDR2 from the germline V gene are LNHDA and SQIVND (reference sequence). The CDR3 spells CASSYFGGPQETQYF. The DNA for the CDR3 is TGTGCCAGTAGTTACTTCGGGGGCCCCCAAGAGACCCAGTACTTC.

This clonotype is deemed medium-sized (0.01 to 0.1%). The chain uses TRBV24-1 and TRBJ1-2; 10 bases are shared with TRBD1. V dropped 9 bases and J dropped 4; count of bases not matched to a gene: 25. Germline assignment: CDR1 KGHDR and CDR2 SFDVKD. There are 20 residues in the CDR3. Here the CDR3 reads CATGPRRNLWDRGSPYGYTF. CDR3 in DNA: TGTGCCACCGGCCCCCGTCGCAACCTATGGGACAGGGGATCCCCCTATGGCTACACCTTC.

This clonotype appeared a few times. The chain joins TRBV7-6 to TRBJ2-1; D might be TRBD2 (5 bases). The CDR3 sequence is 17 residues long. CDR1 is SGHVS, CDR2 FNYEAQ, per germline. The V and J ends lost 1 base and 0 bases respectively, with 13 bases between them. The DNA for the CDR3 is TGTGCCAGCAGCTTAGAGGTTCTAGCTGTCTCCTACAATGAGCAGTTCTTC. Translation: CASSLEVLAVSYNEQFF.

The V call is TRBV20-1, the J call TRBJ1-1, with D possibly matching TRBD1 (5 bases). The V gene's germline CDR1 is DFQATT and CDR2 SNEGSKA (reference sequence). The CDR3 is made up of 14 amino acids. V was cut by 3 bases and J by 1 base, with 12 bases left in between. The CDR3 region has the DNA TGCAGTGCTAGCTGGGCAGGGACGAACACTGAAGCTTTCTTT. Protein: CSASWAGTNTEAFF.

This clonotype has a count of ten or more. This sequence joins TRBV3-1 and TRBJ1-4, with a tentative D call TRBD1 (5 bases). The CDR3 runs to 14 residues. Germline assignment: CDR1 LGHDT and CDR2 YNNKEL (reference sequence). Trimming left V 3 bases short and J 5 bases short, with 10 bases between. The CDR3 bases are TGTGCCAGCAGCCAGGGGACCAAGAATGAAAAACTGTTTTTT. Protein product: CASSQGTKNEKLFF.

This clonotype has just a few counts. The rearrangement joins TRBV12-3 or TRBV12-4 to TRBJ1-2; 7 bases map to TRBD1. V was pared by 5 bases and J by 5 bases, with 8 bases of the junction left unmatched. This CDR3 comprises 14 residues. In DNA form, the CDR3 reads TGTGCCAGCAGTCATTCGGGACAGAGGTATGGCTACACCTTC. It specifies CASSHSGQRYGYTF.

This chain links TRBV11-3 with TRBJ2-1, with D perhaps given as TRBD1 or TRBD2 (6 bases each). CDR1 and CDR2 from the germline V gene are SGHNT and YENEEA. Trimming removed 5 bases from V and 10 bases from J, with 18 bases in between. The CDR3 covers 14 residues. CDR3 in amino acids: CASSPSRGGSEQFF. The CDR3 DNA is TGTGCCAGCAGCCCATCCAGGGGAGGCTCGGAGCAGTTCTTC.

To note about this clonotype: No DNA is shown, since the ends of the CDR3 on it are uncertain; the CDR3 is the one TCRdb lists. The chain is built from TRBV12-3 or TRBV12-4 and TRBJ2-7; TRBD2, the table's D call, lacks a check against the DNA. The CDR3 is 14 residues long, ends included. This CDR3 reads CASSFGGGAGEHYF.

V usage is TRBV13 and J usage is TRBJ2-1; 7 positions agree with TRBD1. The V gene end was trimmed by 3 bases and the J gene end by 1 base; junction bases not matched to a gene: 3. This CDR3 contains 15 residues. Germline values: CDR1 PRHDT, CDR2 FYEKMQ (reference sequence). The CDR3, as DNA: TGTGCCAGCAGCTTGGGGACAGTTTCCTACAATGAGCAGTTCTTC. Protein product: CASSLGTVSYNEQFF. Together with reference TRBV13 and TRBJ2-1, the CDR3 gives the full variable domain: AAGVIQSPRHLIKEKRETATLKCYPIPRHDTVYWYQQGPGQDPQFLISFYEKMQSDKGSIPDRFSAQQFSDYHSELNMSSLELGDSALYFCASSLGTVSYNEQFFGPGTRLTVL.

The chain uses TRBV11-2 and TRBJ1-1; no clear D gene. The V end was cut by 1 base, the J end by 2 bases, with 8 bases between. CDR3 length: 14 residues. Germline V gives CDR1 SGHAT, CDR2 FQNNGV. The CDR3 nucleotides are TGTGCCAGCAGCTTAGCATGGGGAAACACTGAAGCTTTCTTT. It encodes CASSLAWGNTEAFF.

This clonotype showed up just a few times. V usage is TRBV12-3 or TRBV12-4 and J usage is TRBJ2-3, with D maybe TRBD2 (7 bases). CDR3 size: 14 residues. With 2 bases removed from V and 4 bases from J, the gap between germline ends came to 10 bases. CDR3 amino acids: CASSLWGGADTQYF. In nucleotides, the CDR3 is TGTGCCAGCAGTTTATGGGGGGGCGCAGATACGCAGTATTTT.